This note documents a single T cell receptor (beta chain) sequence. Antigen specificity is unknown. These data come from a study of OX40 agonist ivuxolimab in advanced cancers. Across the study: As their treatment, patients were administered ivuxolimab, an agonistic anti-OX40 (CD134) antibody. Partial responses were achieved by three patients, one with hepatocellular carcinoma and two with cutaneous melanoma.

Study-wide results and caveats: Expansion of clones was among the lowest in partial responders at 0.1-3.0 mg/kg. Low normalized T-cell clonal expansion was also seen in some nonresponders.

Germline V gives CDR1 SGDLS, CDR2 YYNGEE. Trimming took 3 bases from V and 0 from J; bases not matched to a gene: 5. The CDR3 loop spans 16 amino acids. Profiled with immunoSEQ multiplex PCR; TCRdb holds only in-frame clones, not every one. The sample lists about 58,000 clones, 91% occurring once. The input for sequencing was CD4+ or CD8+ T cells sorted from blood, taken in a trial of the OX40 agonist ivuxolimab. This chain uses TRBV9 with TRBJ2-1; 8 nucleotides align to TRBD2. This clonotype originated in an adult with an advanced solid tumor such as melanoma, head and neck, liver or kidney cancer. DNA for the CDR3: TGTGCCAGCAGCGCACCCGGGACTAGCTCCTACAATGAGCAGTTCTTC. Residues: CASSAPGTSSYNEQFF.